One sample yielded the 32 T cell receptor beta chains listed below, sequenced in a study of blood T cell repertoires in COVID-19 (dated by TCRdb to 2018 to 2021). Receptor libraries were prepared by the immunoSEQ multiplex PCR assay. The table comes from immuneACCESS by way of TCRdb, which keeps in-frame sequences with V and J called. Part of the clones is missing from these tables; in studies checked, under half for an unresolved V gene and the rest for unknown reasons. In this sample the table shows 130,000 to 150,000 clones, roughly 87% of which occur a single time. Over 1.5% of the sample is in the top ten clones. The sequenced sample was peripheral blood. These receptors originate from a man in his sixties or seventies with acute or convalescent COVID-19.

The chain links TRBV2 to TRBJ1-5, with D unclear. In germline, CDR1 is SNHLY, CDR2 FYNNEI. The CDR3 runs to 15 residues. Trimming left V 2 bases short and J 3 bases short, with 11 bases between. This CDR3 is CASSESGQDNQPQHF. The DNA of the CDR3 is TGTGCCAGCAGTGAAAGCGGTCAGGACAATCAGCCCCAGCATTTT. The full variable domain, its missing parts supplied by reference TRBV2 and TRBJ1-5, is EPEVTQTPSHQVTQMGQEVILRCVPISNHLYFYWYRQILGQKVEFLVSFYNNEISEKSEIFDDQFSVERPDGSNFTLKIRSTKLEDSAMYFCASSESGQDNQPQHFGDGTRLSIL.

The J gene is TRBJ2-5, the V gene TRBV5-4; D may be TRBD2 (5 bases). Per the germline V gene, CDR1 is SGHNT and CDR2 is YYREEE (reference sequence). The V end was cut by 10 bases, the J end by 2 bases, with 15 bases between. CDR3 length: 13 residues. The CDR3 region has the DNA TGTGCCGTGAGGGTCGCACAACAAGAGACCCAGTACTTC. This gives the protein CAVRVAQQETQYF.

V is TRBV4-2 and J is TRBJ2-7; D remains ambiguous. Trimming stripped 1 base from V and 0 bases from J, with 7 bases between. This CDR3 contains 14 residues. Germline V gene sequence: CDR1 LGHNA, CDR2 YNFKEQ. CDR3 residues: CASSQVTDSYEQYF. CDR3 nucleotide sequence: TGTGCCAGCAGCCAAGTTACAGACTCCTACGAGCAGTACTTC.

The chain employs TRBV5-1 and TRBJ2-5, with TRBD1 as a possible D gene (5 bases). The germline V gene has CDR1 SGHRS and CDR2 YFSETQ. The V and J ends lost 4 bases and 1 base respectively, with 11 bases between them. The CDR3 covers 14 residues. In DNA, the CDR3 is TGCGCCAGCAGCGAAGCGACAGCCCAAGAGACCCAGTACTTC. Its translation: CASSEATAQETQYF.

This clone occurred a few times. In nucleotides, the CDR3 is TGCGCCAGCAGCTTGGGCTCGCGGAGCTACAATGAGCAGTTCTTC. This codes for CASSLGSRSYNEQFF. This chain connects TRBV5-1 to TRBJ2-1; the D is unclear. Trimming took 0 bases from V and 3 from J, leaving 10 bases between them. The length of the CDR3 is 15 residues. Germline V gene data show CDR1 as SGHRS and CDR2 as YFSETQ. The full variable domain, completed using reference TRBV5-1 and TRBJ2-1, is KAGVTQTPRYLIKTRGQQVTLSCSPISGHRSVSWYQQTPGQGLQFLFEYFSETQRNKGNFPGRFSGRQFSNSRSEMNVSTLELGDSALYLCASSLGSRSYNEQFFGPGTRLTVL.

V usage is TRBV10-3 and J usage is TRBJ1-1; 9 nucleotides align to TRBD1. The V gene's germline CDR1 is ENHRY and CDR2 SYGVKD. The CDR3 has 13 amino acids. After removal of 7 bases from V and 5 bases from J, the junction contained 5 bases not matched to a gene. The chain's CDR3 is CAINDRGGTEAFF. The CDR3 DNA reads TGTGCCATCAACGACAGGGGGGGGACTGAAGCTTTCTTT.

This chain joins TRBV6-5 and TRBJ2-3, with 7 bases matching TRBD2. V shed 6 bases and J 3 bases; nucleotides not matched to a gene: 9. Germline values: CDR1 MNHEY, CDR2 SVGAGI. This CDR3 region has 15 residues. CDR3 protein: CASSPLAVQTDTQYF. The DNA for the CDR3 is TGTGCCAGCAGCCCCCTAGCGGTCCAAACAGATACGCAGTATTTT.

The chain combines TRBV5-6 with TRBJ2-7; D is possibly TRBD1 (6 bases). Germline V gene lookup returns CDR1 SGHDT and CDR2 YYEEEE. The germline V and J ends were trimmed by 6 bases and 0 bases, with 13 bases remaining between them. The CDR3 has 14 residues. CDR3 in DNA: TGTGCCAGCACCTCCTGGACAGCCTCCTACGAGCAGTACTTC. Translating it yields CASTSWTASYEQYF. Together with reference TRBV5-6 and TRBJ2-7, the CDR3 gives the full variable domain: DAGVTQSPTHLIKTRGQQVTLRCSPKSGHDTVSWYQQALGQGPQFIFQYYEEEERQRGNFPDRFSGHQFPNYSSELNVNALLLGDSALYLCASTSWTASYEQYFGPGTRLTVT.

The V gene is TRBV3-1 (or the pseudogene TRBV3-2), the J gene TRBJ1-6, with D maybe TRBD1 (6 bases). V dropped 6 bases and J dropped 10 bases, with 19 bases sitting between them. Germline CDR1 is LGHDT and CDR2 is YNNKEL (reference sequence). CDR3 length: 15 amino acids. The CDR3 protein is CASRPTGTASSPLHF. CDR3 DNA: TGTGCCAGCAGACCCACAGGGACGGCGTCCTCACCCCTCCACTTT.

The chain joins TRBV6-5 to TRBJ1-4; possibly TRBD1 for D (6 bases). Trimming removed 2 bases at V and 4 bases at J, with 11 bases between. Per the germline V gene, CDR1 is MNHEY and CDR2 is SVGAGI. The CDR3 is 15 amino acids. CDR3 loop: CASSYGRGGNEKLFF. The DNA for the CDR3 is TGTGCCAGCAGTTACGGGAGGGGGGGTAATGAAAAACTGTTTTTT.

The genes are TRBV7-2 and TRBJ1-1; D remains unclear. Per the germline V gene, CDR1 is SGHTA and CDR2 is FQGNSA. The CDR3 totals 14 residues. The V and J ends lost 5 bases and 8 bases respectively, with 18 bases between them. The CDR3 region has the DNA TGTGCCAGCAGCCCCGACACGGGAGCCATAGAAGCTTTCTTT. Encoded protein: CASSPDTGAIEAFF.

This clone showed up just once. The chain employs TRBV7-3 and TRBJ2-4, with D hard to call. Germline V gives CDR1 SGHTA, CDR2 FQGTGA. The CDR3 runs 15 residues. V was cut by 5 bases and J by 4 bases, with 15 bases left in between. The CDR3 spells CASSLGPGPKNIQYF. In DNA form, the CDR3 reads TGTGCCAGCAGCCTTGGGCCAGGCCCAAAAAACATTCAGTACTTC.

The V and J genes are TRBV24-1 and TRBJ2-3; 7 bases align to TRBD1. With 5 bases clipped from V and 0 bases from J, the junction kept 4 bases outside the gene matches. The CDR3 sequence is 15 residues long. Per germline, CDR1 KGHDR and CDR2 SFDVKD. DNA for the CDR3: TGTGCCACCAGTGCGACAGGGTGGAGCACAGATACGCAGTATTTT. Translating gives CATSATGWSTDTQYF.

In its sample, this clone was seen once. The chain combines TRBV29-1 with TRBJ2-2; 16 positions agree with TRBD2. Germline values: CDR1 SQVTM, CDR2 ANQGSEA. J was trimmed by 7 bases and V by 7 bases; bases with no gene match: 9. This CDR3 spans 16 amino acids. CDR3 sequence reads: CSASGTSGRAIGELFF. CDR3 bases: TGCAGCGCTTCCGGGACTAGCGGGAGGGCCATCGGGGAGCTGTTTTTT.

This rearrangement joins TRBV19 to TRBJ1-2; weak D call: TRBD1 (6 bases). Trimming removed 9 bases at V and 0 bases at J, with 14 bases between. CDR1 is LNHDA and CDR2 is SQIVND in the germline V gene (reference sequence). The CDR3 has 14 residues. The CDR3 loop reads CASASGQTNYGYTF. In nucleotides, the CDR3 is TGTGCCAGCGCTTCAGGACAGACTAACTATGGCTACACCTTC.

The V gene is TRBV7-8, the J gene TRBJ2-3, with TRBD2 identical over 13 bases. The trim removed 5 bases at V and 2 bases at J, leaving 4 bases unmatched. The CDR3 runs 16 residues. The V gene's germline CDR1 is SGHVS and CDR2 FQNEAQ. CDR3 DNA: TGTGCCAGCAGCCCGACTAGCGGGGGGTTCACAGATACGCAGTATTTT. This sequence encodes CASSPTSGGFTDTQYF. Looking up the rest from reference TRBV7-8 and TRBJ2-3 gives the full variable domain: GAGVSQSPRYKVAKRGQDVALRCDPISGHVSLFWYQQALGQGPEFLTYFQNEAQLDKSGLPSDRFFAERPEGSVSTLKIQRTQQEDSAVYLCASSPTSGGFTDTQYFGPGTRLTVL.

CDR3 nucleotides: TGTGCCAGTAGTACAGGCGGGGGTTACTACGAGCAGTACTTC. Protein product: CASSTGGGYYEQYF. The J gene is TRBJ2-7, the V gene TRBV19; TRBD2 agrees at 7 bases. CDR1 LNHDA and CDR2 SQIVND come from the germline V gene (reference sequence). CDR3 size: 14 residues. V was pared by 4 bases and J by 3 bases, with 6 bases of the junction left unmatched. Variable domain in full (rest from reference TRBV19 and TRBJ2-7): DGGITQSPKYLFRKEGQNVTLSCEQNLNHDAMYWYRQDPGQGLRLIYYSQIVNDFQKGDIAEGYSVSREKKESFPLTVTSAQKNPTAFYLCASSTGGGYYEQYFGPGTRLTVT.

CDR3 loop: CASSQENVAGGRETQYF. As DNA, the CDR3 is TGCGCCAGCAGCCAAGAAAACGTAGCGGGGGGGCGCGAGACCCAGTACTTC. The chain has TRBV4-1 and TRBJ2-5, with 11 positions matching TRBD2. This CDR3 comprises 17 residues. V gave up 0 bases and J gave up 5 bases; unmatched junction bases: 8. Germline CDR1 is MGHRA and CDR2 is YSYEKL.

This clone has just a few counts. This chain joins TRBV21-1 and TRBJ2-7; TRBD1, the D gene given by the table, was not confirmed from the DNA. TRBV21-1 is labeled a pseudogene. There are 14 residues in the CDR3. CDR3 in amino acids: CASSTRDRSYEQYF. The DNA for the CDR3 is TGTGCCAGCAGCACACGAGACAGGAGCTACGAGCAGTACTTC.

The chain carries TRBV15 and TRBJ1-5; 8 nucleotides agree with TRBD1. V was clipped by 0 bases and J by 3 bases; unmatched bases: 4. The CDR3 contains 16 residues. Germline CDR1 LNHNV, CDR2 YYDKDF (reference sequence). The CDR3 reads CATSRDQGANNQPQHF. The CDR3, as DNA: TGTGCCACCAGCAGAGATCAGGGGGCAAACAATCAGCCCCAGCATTTT. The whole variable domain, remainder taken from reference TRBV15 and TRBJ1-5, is DAMVIQNPRYQVTQFGKPVTLSCSQTLNHNVMYWYQQKSSQAPKLLFHYYDKDFNNEADTPDNFQSRRPNTSFCFLDIRSPGLGDTAMYLCATSRDQGANNQPQHFGDGTRLSIL.

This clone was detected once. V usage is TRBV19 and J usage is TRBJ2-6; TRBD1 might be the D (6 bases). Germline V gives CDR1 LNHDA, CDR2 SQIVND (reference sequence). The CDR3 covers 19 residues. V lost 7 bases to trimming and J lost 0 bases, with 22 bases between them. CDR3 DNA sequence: TGTGCCAGTACCCCCTTAGGGGGACAATTACTCTCTGGGGCCAACGTCCTGACTTTC. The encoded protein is CASTPLGGQLLSGANVLTF. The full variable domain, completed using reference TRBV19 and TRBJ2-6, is DGGITQSPKYLFRKEGQNVTLSCEQNLNHDAMYWYRQDPGQGLRLIYYSQIVNDFQKGDIAEGYSVSREKKESFPLTVTSAQKNPTAFYLCASTPLGGQLLSGANVLTFGAGSRLTVL.

In DNA form, the CDR3 reads TGTGCCAGCAGGCGGGACAGGGACAATTCACCCCTCCACTTT. The encoded protein is CASRRDRDNSPLHF. The chain uses TRBV27 and TRBJ1-6; TRBD1 matches at 9 bases. The V and J ends lost 6 bases and 7 bases, in that order; junction bases with no gene match: 4. The CDR3 extends over 14 amino acids. Germline V CDR1 and CDR2: MNHEY, SMNVEV (reference sequence).

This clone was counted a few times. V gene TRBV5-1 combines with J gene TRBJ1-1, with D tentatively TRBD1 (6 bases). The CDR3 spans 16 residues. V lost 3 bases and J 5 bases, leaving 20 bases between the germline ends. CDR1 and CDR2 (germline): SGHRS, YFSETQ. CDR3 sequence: CASSSEPIGGATEAFF. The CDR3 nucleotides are TGCGCCAGCAGCTCGGAACCTATAGGGGGGGCGACTGAAGCTTTCTTT.

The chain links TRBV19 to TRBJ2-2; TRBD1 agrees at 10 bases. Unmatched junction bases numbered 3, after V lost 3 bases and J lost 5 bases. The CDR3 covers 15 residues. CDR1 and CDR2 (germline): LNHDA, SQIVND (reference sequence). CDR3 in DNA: TGTGCCAGTAGTATGGGACAGGGGCTTACCGGGGAGCTGTTTTTT. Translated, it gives CASSMGQGLTGELFF.

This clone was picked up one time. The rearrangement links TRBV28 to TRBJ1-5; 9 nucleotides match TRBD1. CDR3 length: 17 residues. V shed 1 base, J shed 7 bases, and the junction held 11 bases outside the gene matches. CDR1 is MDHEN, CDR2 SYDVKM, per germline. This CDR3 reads CASSLFSGQGFRQPQHF. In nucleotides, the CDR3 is TGTGCCAGCAGTTTATTCAGCGGACAGGGGTTTCGACAGCCCCAGCATTTT. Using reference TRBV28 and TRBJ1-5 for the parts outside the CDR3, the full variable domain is DVKVTQSSRYLVKRTGEKVFLECVQDMDHENMFWYRQDPGLGLRLIYFSYDVKMKEKGDIPEGYSVSREKKERFSLILESASTNQTSMYLCASSLFSGQGFRQPQHFGDGTRLSIL.

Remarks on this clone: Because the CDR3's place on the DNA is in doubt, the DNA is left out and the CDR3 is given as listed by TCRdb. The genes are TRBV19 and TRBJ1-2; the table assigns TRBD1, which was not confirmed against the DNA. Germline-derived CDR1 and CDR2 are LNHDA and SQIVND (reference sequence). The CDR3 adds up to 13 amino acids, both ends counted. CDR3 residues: CASSSLDKYGYTF.

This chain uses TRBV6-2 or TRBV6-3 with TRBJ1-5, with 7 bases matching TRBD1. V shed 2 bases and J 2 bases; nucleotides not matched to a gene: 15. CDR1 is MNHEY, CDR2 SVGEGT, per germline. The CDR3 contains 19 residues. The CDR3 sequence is CASSYPITPGGSRNQPQHF. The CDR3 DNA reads TGTGCCAGCAGTTACCCGATTACCCCAGGGGGATCCCGCAATCAGCCCCAGCATTTT.

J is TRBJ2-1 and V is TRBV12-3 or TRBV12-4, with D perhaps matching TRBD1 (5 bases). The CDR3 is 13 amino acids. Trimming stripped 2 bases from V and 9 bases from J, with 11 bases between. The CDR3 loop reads CASSLHQGSEQFF. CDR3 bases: TGTGCCAGCAGTTTACACCAGGGCAGTGAGCAGTTCTTC.

The CDR3 nucleotides read TGTGCCAGTACCCCGGGTCTACTAGCGGGTCCTTACGAGCAGTACTTC. This translates into CASTPGLLAGPYEQYF. The V and J genes are TRBV19 and TRBJ2-7, with 9 nucleotides matching TRBD2. This CDR3 is built from 16 residues. Losses at the gene ends were 7 bases for V and 4 bases for J; bases not matched to a gene: 14. Germline V gives CDR1 LNHDA, CDR2 SQIVND (reference sequence).

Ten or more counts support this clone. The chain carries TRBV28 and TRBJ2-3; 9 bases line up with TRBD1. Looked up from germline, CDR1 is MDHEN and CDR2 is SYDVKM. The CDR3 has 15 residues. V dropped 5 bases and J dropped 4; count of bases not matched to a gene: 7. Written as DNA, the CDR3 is TGTGCCAGCAGTCCCAACAGGGGGCCCGCAGATACGCAGTATTTT. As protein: CASSPNRGPADTQYF.

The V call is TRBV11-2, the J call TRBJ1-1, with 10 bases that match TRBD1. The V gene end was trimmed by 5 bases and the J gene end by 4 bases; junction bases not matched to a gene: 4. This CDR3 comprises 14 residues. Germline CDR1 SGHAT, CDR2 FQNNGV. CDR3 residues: CASSKGQGGTEAFF. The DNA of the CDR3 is TGTGCCAGCAGCAAAGGACAGGGGGGCACTGAAGCTTTCTTT.

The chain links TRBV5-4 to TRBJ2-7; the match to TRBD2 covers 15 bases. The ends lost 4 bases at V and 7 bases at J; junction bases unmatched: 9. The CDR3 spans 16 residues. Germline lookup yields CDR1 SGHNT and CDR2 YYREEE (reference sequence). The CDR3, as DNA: TGTGCCAGCAGCCGCGGACTAGCGGGAGGGTCGGGGGAGCAGTACTTC. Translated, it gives CASSRGLAGGSGEQYF.